This T cell receptor beta chain was sequenced for a study of naive and memory T cell subsets. Two oligonucleotides, mixed equimolar, formed the beta constant-region primer covering TRBC1 and TRBC2. A 12-nucleotide UMI and the SP2 primer were added to the cDNA 3' end by oligonucleotide ligation. TCRdb redid the calling of the UMI-ligation and nested PCR reads with MiXCR, one entry per CDR3 protein. The sample contains tens of thousands of distinct CDR3 sequences, around 7% of which appear only once. Overall study findings and caveats: Naive and memory subsets had different power law exponents for TCR abundance.

V lost 7 bases and J lost 4; bases outside the gene matches: 9. Germline loops: CDR1 SQVTM, CDR2 ANQGSEA. This CDR3 is built from 13 residues. About this clonotype itself: Its cognate antigen is unknown.

Cells stained for CD3, CD4, CD8, CD45RA, CD27 and viability were sorted into four CD45RA/CD27 subsets. The specimen was central memory CD4+ T cells from blood. The chain has TRBV29-1 and TRBJ2-7, with 8 positions matching TRBD1. The source of this sequence is a human donor in good health. The CDR3 protein is CSAGQGKGYEQYF. CDR3 nucleotides: TGCAGCGCCGGACAGGGTAAGGGGTACGAGCAGTACTTC.